The rows below give T cell receptor beta chains drawn from one sample of a study of blood T cell repertoires in COVID-19. Sequencing used immunoSEQ multiplex PCR; TCRdb keeps in-frame clones, though not all of them. The sample comprises roughly 300,000 clones, roughly 85% of which are singletons, and 4.5% to 7% rests with the top ten. The specimen was PBMCs or T cells enriched from blood (not recorded which). These TCRs come from a woman aged 30 to 39 who had recovered from COVID-19. Each CDR3 is given with its conserved first and last residue. The size field is filled for only some rows; it gives once, few, many or a size class.

TRBV24-1	TRBJ2-3	NA	CATSDLTTDTQYF
TRBV30	TRBJ1-3	NA	CAWIQQGSGNTIYF
TRBV6-2/TRBV6-3	TRBJ2-3	NA	CASSSQRGGPDTQYF
TRBV11-3	TRBJ2-2	NA	CASSLGTSGGRGTPGELFF
TRBV6-2/TRBV6-3	TRBJ2-7	few	CASSYPGSEQYF
TRBV27	TRBJ2-2	NA	CASSLYSLAGHQTGELFF
TRBV4-3	TRBJ1-2	NA	CASSQDSGVGGWGYTF
TRBV7-2	TRBJ2-5	NA	CASSFGGASPETQYF
TRBV2	TRBJ1-1	NA	CASIEAWTGGTEAFF
TRBV10-1	TRBJ1-1	NA	CASSEELEAFF
TRBV7-2	TRBJ1-3	NA	CASSLRGHFSGNTIYF
TRBV19	TRBJ1-2	NA	CASSTRGGSGYGYTF
TRBV14	TRBJ1-2	NA	CASSQESDRGNFYGYTF
TRBV10-1	TRBJ2-1	NA	CASSGQRAGKGRNEQFF
TRBV30	TRBJ2-1	NA	CAWTPPPGTGGRNEQFF
TRBV7-8	TRBJ1-1	NA	CASSPWGGSLVNTEAFF
TRBV19	TRBJ1-1	NA	CASRTGVGAFF
TRBV7-9	TRBJ1-1	NA	CASSLGRGQVDEAFF
TRBV4-1	TRBJ1-1	NA	CASSHLRTGNTEAFF